This section outlines one TCR beta chain sequence together with its context. It lacks a known antigen. Base quality data are lacking; no much larger clone is found one base away. These data originate in a study of blood T cell repertoires in COVID-19 (dated by TCRdb to the early 2020s). Background for the entire study: Collaborator samples came from the United States, Italy and Spain and covered acute and convalescent phases of COVID-19. A freely available public database, intended as a resource for researchers studying the immune response to SARS-CoV-2, is where the repertoires were released. Deeply sampled blood TCRbeta repertoires from subjects exposed to, actively infected with, or recovered from COVID-19 were included in the dataset. The material from the prospective study consisted of cDNA or gDNA derived from T cells, B-cell-depleted T cells, or PBMCs. Where HLA class I and class II types were available, the types were taken from metadata supplied by the sample provider, not from assay-based typing. The samples were drawn from two sources: the first 160 participants of the ongoing ImmuneRACE study, and 950 to 1,500 subjects contributed by 6 global collaborators. Nearly every sample came with metadata listing a de-identified subject ID, COVID-19 status, age in years and sex. Results and caveats for the whole study, not just this receptor: How much clinical and demographic metadata was included differed by source and by participant, and the metadata was provided uncurated.

The germline V gene gives CDR1 as SNHLY and CDR2 as FYNNEI. Spanning cysteine to phenylalanine, the CDR3 consists of 15 amino acids. The sequence is cut down to CDR3 DNA, 45 bases in frame from base 1. A distance of 12 bases separates the germline ends of V and J, which lose 7 bases and 0 bases respectively. Participants in the prospective study were aged 18 to 89 years, lived in 20 to 25 United States geographic areas, and enrolled through a virtual design. Cohort assignment in the prospective study relied on participant-reported clinical history from a screening survey and a study questionnaire. ImmuneRACE Cohort 3 recovered participants were defined by two consecutive negative NP/OP PCR tests, healthcare professional clearance, or symptom resolution. Mobile phlebotomists in the prospective study collected whole blood, serum and a nasopharyngeal or oropharyngeal swab from every participant. Prospective study participants could optionally give additional blood draws and questionnaires over an approximately 2-month period. Before DNA extraction, prospective study blood samples were shipped either frozen or at room temperature.

TCRbeta CDR3 regions were amplified from genomic DNA using the immunoSEQ Assay, a bias-controlled multiplex PCR. In the authors' own workflow: Within the assay, amplification of reference gene primers was used to estimate how many nucleated cells each sample contained. To quantify the absolute abundance of each unique TCRbeta CDR3 rearrangement, sequence reads were collapsed and filtered. For each sample, productive Simpson clonality was calculated as the square root of Simpson's diversity index across productive rearrangements. TCRdb stores this immuneACCESS table with in-frame sequences only. Part of the clones is absent; in the studies checked, under half of the shortfall reflects unresolved V genes, and no reason is known for the rest. For V, J and clone size, that table is used; D and trimming come from the DNA. This sample lists approximately 150,000 clones; around 84% were detected once. The ten largest clones add up to roughly 8% of the sample.

The origin of this receptor is a woman in her forties or fifties who had recovered from COVID-19. Here the chain combines TRBV2 and TRBJ2-2; a tentative D call is TRBD2 (5 bases match). Sequencing used PBMCs or T cells enriched from blood (not recorded which). The sequenced DNA: TGTGCCAGCAAACTCGATAGCGCGAACACCGGGGAGCTGTTTTTT. Its protein reads: CASKLDSANTGELFF.